This is a list of T cell receptor beta chains from one sample in a study of blood T cell repertoires in COVID-19. TCRdb's table, derived via immunoSEQ multiplex PCR, lists solely in-frame clones and lacks some. The profile shows some 25,000 clones, 75% to 85% of them singletons. Sequencing input: peripheral blood. The receptor source for this set is a human donor in a cohort sampled during active COVID-19. Both conserved end residues are part of each CDR3. A D gene is named only where the DNA matches it firmly. Some rows have no size entry. The others give once, few or many, or a class for an expanded clone.

D: .
size: .
V: TRBV5-8
J: TRBJ2-7
CDR3: CASKSGAPKYEQYF
DNA: TGTGCCAGCAAGTCCGGAGCACCTAAGTACGAGCAGTACTTC

D: TRBD2
size: .
V: TRBV11-2
J: TRBJ2-7
CDR3: CASRNGGASGYEQYF
DNA: TGTGCCAGCAGGAATGGAGGAGCTAGCGGGTACGAGCAGTACTTC

D: TRBD1
size: .
V: TRBV12-3/TRBV12-4
J: TRBJ1-2
CDR3: CASSRGQNYGYTF
DNA: TGTGCCAGCAGTCGGGGACAGAACTATGGCTACACCTTC

D: TRBD1
size: .
V: TRBV30
J: TRBJ1-3
CDR3: CAWSVTGALGNTIYF
DNA: TGTGCCTGGAGTGTAACAGGGGCTCTTGGAAACACCATATATTTT

D: TRBD1
size: few
V: TRBV28
J: TRBJ1-2
CDR3: CASSLVSGDSYGYTF
DNA: TGTGCCAGCAGTTTAGTGTCCGGGGACAGCTATGGCTACACCTTC

D: .
size: .
V: TRBV27
J: TRBJ1-4
CDR3: CASSLAATNEKLFF
DNA: TGTGCCAGCAGTTTGGCAGCAACTAATGAAAAACTGTTTTTT

D: .
size: .
V: TRBV5-1
J: TRBJ2-5
CDR3: CASSRARTDPGETQYF
DNA: TGCGCCAGCAGCAGAGCACGGACCGACCCGGGGGAGACCCAGTACTTC

D: .
size: .
V: TRBV19
J: TRBJ2-6
CDR3: CASSIKAASSGANVLTF
DNA: TGTGCCAGTAGTATAAAGGCGGCAAGCTCTGGGGCCAACGTCCTGACTTTC

D: TRBD1
size: .
V: TRBV2
J: TRBJ1-4
CDR3: CASSSPGQGSTNEKLFF
DNA: TGTGCCAGCAGCTCACCGGGACAGGGGTCAACTAATGAAAAACTGTTTTTT

D: .
size: .
V: TRBV6-4
J: TRBJ1-2
CDR3: CASSDTVRADGYTF
DNA: TGTGCCAGCAGTGACACTGTCAGGGCAGATGGCTACACCTTC

D: TRBD1
size: .
V: TRBV4-3
J: TRBJ1-4
CDR3: CASSQGTATNEKLFF
DNA: TGCGCCAGCAGCCAGGGGACAGCAACTAATGAAAAACTGTTTTTT

D: .
size: .
V: TRBV9
J: TRBJ1-2
CDR3: CASSPYVVDDSGYTF
DNA: TGTGCCAGCAGCCCTTACGTCGTAGACGACAGTGGCTACACCTTC

D: TRBD1
size: .
V: TRBV24-1
J: TRBJ2-7
CDR3: CATSDGRGLNPHEQYF
DNA: TGTGCCACCAGTGACGGCAGGGGGCTGAATCCCCACGAGCAGTACTTC

D: TRBD1
size: .
V: TRBV5-5
J: TRBJ1-1
CDR3: CASSLKWGQGTEAFF
DNA: TGTGCCAGCAGCTTGAAATGGGGACAGGGTACTGAAGCTTTCTTT

D: TRBD1
size: .
V: TRBV29-1
J: TRBJ2-1
CDR3: CSVGNPDRGNEQFF
DNA: TGCAGCGTTGGGAACCCGGACAGGGGAAACGAGCAGTTCTTC

D: .
size: .
V: TRBV7-9
J: TRBJ1-1
CDR3: CASSPLYGGVNTEAFF
DNA: TGTGCCAGCAGCCCATTATATGGAGGGGTGAACACTGAAGCTTTCTTT

D: .
size: .
V: TRBV7-9
J: TRBJ1-2
CDR3: CASSLEANYGYTF
DNA: TGTGCCAGCAGCTTGGAGGCCAACTATGGCTACACCTTC

D: .
size: .
V: TRBV6-5
J: TRBJ1-2
CDR3: CASSEEGGGGYGYTF
DNA: TGTGCCAGCTCAGAAGAAGGGGGGGGAGGTTACGGCTACACCTTC

D: .
size: .
V: TRBV7-9
J: TRBJ2-2
CDR3: CASSFQAPNTGELFF
DNA: TGTGCCAGCAGCTTTCAGGCCCCGAACACCGGGGAGCTGTTTTTT

D: TRBD1
size: few
V: TRBV7-2
J: TRBJ1-5
CDR3: CASSPHRGPSNQPQHF
DNA: TGTGCCAGCAGCCCCCACAGGGGCCCCAGCAATCAGCCCCAGCATTTT